This T cell receptor (beta chain) emerged from a study of radiotherapy plus CTLA-4 blockade in lung cancer. Germline CDR1 and CDR2: DFQATT and SNEGSKA (reference sequence). Trimming pared 3 bases from V and 7 bases from J, leaving 9 bases between. The CDR3 runs 11 residues. This clone came up once. The antigen is not known. Produced via immunoSEQ multiplex PCR; TCRdb's table is partial and in-frame only. The top ten hold more than 9.5% of the sample, which has tens of thousands of clones, around 69% seen once. General study findings and limits: Radiotherapy was combined with ipilimumab, and tumor-derived TCR clones then expanded in blood.

Sequences were derived from peripheral blood, sampled from a patient treated with radiotherapy plus ipilimumab. The clonotype was recovered from a human donor with non-small cell lung cancer who had stable disease on radiotherapy plus ipilimumab. The chain couples TRBV20-1 to TRBJ1-2, with D hard to call. The CDR3 DNA sequence: TGCAGTGCTAGTCCCAACGGTGGCTACACCTTC. The encoded protein is CSASPNGGYTF.